This TCR beta chain was recorded in a study of blood T cells in healthy people across ages. In the study overall: Template switching captured about one barcoded beta molecule per two T cells.

Then a second PCR, running about 7 to 11 cycles, was carried out with a sample-barcoded 5' primer and a J-beta primer mix. A single record per CDR3 protein comes from TCRdb applying MiXCR to the 5' RACE reads. The table includes about a million distinct CDR3 sequences, about 51% detected once. The CDR3 totals 11 residues. CDR1 is SQVTM, CDR2 ANQGSEA, per germline. Whole-study findings and limits: Roughly linear age-related decline in beta diversity appeared, significant by age 40. Higher diversity, along with more naive CD4+ cells, distinguished long-lived donors from aged donors.

On this clonotype itself: As yet, its antigen is unknown.

This TCR was sampled from an older woman in good health. This chain joins TRBV29-1 and TRBJ2-1, with a weak D call TRBD1 (5 bases). The specimen sequenced was blood. The CDR3 spells CSGIRVNEQFF. DNA for the CDR3: TGCAGTGGGATCAGGGTCAATGAGCAGTTCTTC.